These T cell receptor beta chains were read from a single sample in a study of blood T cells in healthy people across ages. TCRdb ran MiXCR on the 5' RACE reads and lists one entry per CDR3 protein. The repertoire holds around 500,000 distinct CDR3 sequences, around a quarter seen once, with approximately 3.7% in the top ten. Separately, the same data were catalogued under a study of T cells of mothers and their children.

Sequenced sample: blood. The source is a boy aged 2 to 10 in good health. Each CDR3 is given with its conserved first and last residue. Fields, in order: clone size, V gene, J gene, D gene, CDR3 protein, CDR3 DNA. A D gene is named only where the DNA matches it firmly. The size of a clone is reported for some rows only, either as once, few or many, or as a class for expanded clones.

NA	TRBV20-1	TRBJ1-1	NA	CSARGGGVFEAFF	TGCAGTGCTAGAGGGGGCGGAGTGTTTGAAGCTTTCTTT
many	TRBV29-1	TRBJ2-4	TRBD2	CSGLAGDKNIQYF	TGCAGCGGATTAGCGGGGGATAAAAACATTCAGTACTTC
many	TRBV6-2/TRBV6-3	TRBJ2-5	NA	CASSGPLTGEETQYF	TGTGCCAGCAGTGGCCCCCTGACTGGGGAAGAGACCCAGTACTTC
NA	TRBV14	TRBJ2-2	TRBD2	CASSQVPGLEAGELFF	TGTGCCAGCAGCCAAGTCCCGGGACTAGAGGCCGGGGAGCTGTTTTTT
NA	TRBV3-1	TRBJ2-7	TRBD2	CASSPARLAGYEQYF	TGTGCCAGCAGCCCCGCAAGGCTAGCGGGATACGAGCAGTACTTC
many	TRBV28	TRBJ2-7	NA	CASSPPVGPSYEQYF	TGTGCCAGCAGTCCCCCAGTAGGGCCAAGCTACGAGCAGTACTTC
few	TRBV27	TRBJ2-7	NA	CASSLNGEATYEQYF	TGTGCCAGCAGTTTAAACGGGGAGGCCACCTACGAGCAGTACTTC
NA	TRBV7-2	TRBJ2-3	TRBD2	CASSLVLAGRTDTQYF	TGTGCCAGCAGTCTAGTGCTAGCGGGGAGGACAGATACGCAGTATTTT
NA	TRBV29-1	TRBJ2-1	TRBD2	CSVRGRAYPEQFF	TGCAGCGTTCGTGGGAGGGCCTATCCTGAGCAGTTCTTC
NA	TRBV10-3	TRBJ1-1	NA	CAISERAGAFF	TGTGCCATCAGTGAGAGGGCTGGAGCTTTCTTT
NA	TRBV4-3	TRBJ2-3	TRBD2	CASSGLAGEEGTDTQYF	TGCGCCAGCTCCGGACTAGCGGGAGAGGAGGGCACAGATACGCAGTATTTT
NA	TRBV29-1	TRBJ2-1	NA	CSVVELAISGEQFF	TGCAGCGTTGTAGAATTAGCGATAAGTGGTGAGCAGTTCTTC
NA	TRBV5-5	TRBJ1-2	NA	CASTRDLGYGYTF	TGTGCCAGCACCCGTGACCTTGGCTATGGCTACACCTTC
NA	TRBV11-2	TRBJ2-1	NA	CASTSGQEQFF	TGTGCCAGCACCTCTGGCCAGGAGCAGTTCTTC
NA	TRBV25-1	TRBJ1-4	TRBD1	CASSHRGGGEKLFF	TGTGCCAGCTCCCACAGGGGAGGAGGTGAAAAACTGTTTTTT
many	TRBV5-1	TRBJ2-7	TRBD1	CASSLGQGLSYEQYF	TGTGCCAGCAGTCTAGGACAGGGGCTGTCCTACGAGCAGTACTTC
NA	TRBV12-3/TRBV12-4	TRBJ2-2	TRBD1	CASSLQGAANTGELFF	TGTGCCAGCAGTCTACAGGGGGCCGCGAACACCGGGGAGCTGTTTTTT
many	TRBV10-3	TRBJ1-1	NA	CAISGQGRRVNTEAFF	TGTGCCATCAGCGGTCAGGGGAGGAGGGTGAACACTGAAGCTTTCTTT
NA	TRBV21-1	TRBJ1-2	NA	CASSKEDRDGYTF	TGTGCCAGCAGCAAAGAGGATCGAGACGGCTACACCTTC
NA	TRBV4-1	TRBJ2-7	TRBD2	CASSQDSLAGYEQYF	TGCGCCAGCAGCCAAGATAGCCTAGCGGGATACGAGCAGTACTTC
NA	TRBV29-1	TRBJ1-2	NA	CSVFPMLATGNGYTF	TGCAGCGTTTTCCCCATGCTAGCAACTGGGAACGGCTACACCTTC
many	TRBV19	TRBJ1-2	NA	CASSIAGRSNGYTF	TGTGCCAGTAGTATCGCGGGACGGAGTAATGGCTACACCTTC
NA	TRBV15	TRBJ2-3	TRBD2	CATSSGEGTSGDTQYF	TGTGCCACCAGCTCGGGGGAGGGGACTAGCGGTGATACGCAGTATTTT
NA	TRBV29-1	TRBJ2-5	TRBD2	CSAPGGQETQYF	TGCAGCGCTCCCGGGGGGCAAGAGACCCAGTACTTC
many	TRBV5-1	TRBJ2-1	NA	CASSLGLVEQFF	TGCGCCAGCAGCTTGGGACTAGTTGAGCAGTTCTTC
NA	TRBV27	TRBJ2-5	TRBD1	CASSWTGGTQETQYF	TGTGCCAGCAGTTGGACAGGGGGTACCCAAGAGACCCAGTACTTC
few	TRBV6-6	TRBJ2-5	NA	CASSLPGPQETLYF	TGTGCCAGCAGTCTTCCGGGACCCCAAGAGACCCTGTACTTC
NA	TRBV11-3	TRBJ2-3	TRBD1	CASSPRTGGSDTQYF	TGTGCCAGCAGCCCCCGGACAGGGGGCTCGGATACGCAGTATTTT
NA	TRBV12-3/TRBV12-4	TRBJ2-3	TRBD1	CASSTKGASTDTQYF	TGTGCCAGCAGTACCAAGGGGGCGAGCACAGATACACAGTATTTT
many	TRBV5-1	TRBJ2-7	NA	CASSPPGQSYEQYF	TGCGCCAGCAGCCCACCGGGACAATCCTACGAGCAGTACTTC
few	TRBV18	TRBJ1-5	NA	CASSHLPGLNSNQPQHF	TGTGCCAGCTCACACCTGCCAGGGCTTAATAGCAATCAGCCCCAGCATTTT
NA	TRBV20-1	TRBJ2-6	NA	CSAEGETGANVLTF	TGCAGTGCTGAAGGGGAAACTGGGGCCAACGTCCTGACTTTC
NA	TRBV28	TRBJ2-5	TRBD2	CASSLYRGAGVETQYF	TGTGCCAGCAGTTTATACCGGGGAGCGGGGGTTGAGACCCAGTACTTC
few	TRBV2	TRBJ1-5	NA	CASREGEQPQHF	TGTGCCAGCAGGGAAGGAGAACAGCCCCAGCATTTT
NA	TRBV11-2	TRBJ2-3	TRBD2	CASSQSGLAGDTQYF	TGTGCCAGCAGCCAGTCAGGGCTAGCGGGAGATACGCAGTATTTT
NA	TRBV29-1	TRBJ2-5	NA	CSVVGVLETQYF	TGCAGCGTTGTAGGGGTTTTGGAGACCCAGTACTTC
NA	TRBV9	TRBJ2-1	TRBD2	CASSAPRTSPNEQFF	TGTGCCAGCAGCGCCCCCCGGACTAGCCCTAATGAGCAGTTCTTC
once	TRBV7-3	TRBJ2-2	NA	CASSSTGPSGELFF	TGTGCCAGCAGCTCAACCGGCCCCTCCGGGGAGCTGTTTTTT
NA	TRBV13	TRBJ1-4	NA	CASSFTGHEKLFF	TGTGCCAGCAGCTTTACAGGGCATGAAAAACTGTTTTTT
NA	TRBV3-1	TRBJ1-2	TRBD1	CASSQEFTGVNYGYTF	TGTGCCAGCAGCCAAGAGTTCACAGGGGTTAACTATGGCTACACCTTC
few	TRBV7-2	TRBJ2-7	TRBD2	CASSLTSDYEQYF	TGTGCCAGCAGCTTAACTAGCGACTACGAGCAGTACTTC
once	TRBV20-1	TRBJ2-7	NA	CSAREGDLSYEQYF	TGCAGTGCTAGAGAAGGAGATTTGAGCTACGAGCAGTACTTC
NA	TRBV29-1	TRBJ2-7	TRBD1	CSVEGDSPEQYF	TGCAGCGTTGAAGGGGACAGTCCCGAGCAGTACTTC
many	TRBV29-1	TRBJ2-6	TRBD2	CSASGTSAHSGANVLTF	TGCAGCGCCTCAGGGACTAGCGCCCACTCTGGGGCCAACGTCCTGACTTTC
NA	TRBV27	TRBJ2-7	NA	CASSSPRVPYEQYF	TGTGCCAGCAGTTCGCCGCGGGTACCCTACGAGCAGTACTTC
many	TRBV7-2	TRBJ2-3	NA	CASSLGLGSTDTQYF	TGTGCCAGCAGCTTAGGTTTGGGCTCCACAGATACGCAGTATTTT
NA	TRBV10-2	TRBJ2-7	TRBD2	CATKLADSYEQYF	TGCGCCACAAAACTAGCGGATTCCTACGAGCAGTACTTC
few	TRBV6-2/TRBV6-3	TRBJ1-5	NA	CASSYIRAAGQPQHF	TGTGCCAGCAGTTATATTCGAGCGGCTGGACAGCCCCAGCATTTT
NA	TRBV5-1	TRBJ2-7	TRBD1	CASSIRQGDYSEQYF	TGCGCCAGCAGCATTCGACAGGGAGACTACAGCGAGCAGTACTTC
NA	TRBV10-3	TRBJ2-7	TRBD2	CVVTSGYTSYEQYF	TGTGTCGTCACTAGCGGGTATACGTCCTACGAGCAGTACTTC
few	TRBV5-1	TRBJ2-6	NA	CASNIGGWAGANVLTF	TGCGCCAGCAACATCGGCGGGTGGGCTGGGGCCAACGTCCTGACTTTC
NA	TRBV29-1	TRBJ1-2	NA	CSADDGYGYTF	TGCAGCGCTGACGACGGCTATGGCTACACCTTC
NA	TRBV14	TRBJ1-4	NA	CASSRRGGEKLFF	TGTGCCAGCAGTAGAAGGGGAGGTGAAAAACTGTTTTTT
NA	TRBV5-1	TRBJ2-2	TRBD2	CASSPLGLVASNTGELFF	TGCGCCAGCAGCCCACTGGGACTAGTGGCCTCGAACACCGGGGAGCTGTTTTTT
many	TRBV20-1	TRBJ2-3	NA	CSATQGREPDTQYF	TGCAGTGCTACTCAGGGCAGGGAACCAGATACGCAGTATTTT